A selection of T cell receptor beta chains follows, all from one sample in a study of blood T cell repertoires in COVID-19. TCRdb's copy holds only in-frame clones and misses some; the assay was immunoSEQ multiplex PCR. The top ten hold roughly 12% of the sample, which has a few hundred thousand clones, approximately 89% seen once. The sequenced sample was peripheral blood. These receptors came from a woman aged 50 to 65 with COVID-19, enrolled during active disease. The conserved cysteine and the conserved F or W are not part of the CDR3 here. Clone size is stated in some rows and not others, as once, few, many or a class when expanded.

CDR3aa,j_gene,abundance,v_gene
ASSGWVRPDEQY,TRBJ2-7,once,TRBV25-1
ASSLTSSYNSPLH,TRBJ1-6,NA,TRBV11-3
ASSVSGGIYNEQF,TRBJ2-1,few,TRBV7-3
ASSPLGQAYGYT,TRBJ1-2,NA,TRBV27
ASSPRAKKGLYSQTYNEQF,TRBJ2-1,NA,TRBV18
ASSVGDSYSPLH,TRBJ1-6,once,TRBV9
ASSGQGSTNEKLF,TRBJ1-4,NA,TRBV28
ASTRQGSTEAF,TRBJ1-1,NA,TRBV19
ASSPGSSGRAEAF,TRBJ1-1,NA,TRBV4-1
ASQPPTGYNEQF,TRBJ2-1,NA,TRBV19
ASRTIPGLAGTGELF,TRBJ2-2,few,TRBV10-2
ASSINQGAYT,TRBJ1-2,NA,TRBV19
ASTSSGQEIYEQY,TRBJ2-7,NA,TRBV6-6